This is a list of T cell receptor beta chains from one sample in a study of response to subunit inactivated influenza vaccine. TCRdb passed the RT-PCR reads through MiXCR, listing each CDR3 protein once. Among some 550,000 distinct CDR3 sequences listed, under 30% were seen once. This sample also appeared in a second study, on T cells expressing NK-cell markers.

Here the sequenced sample was CD4+ T cells sorted from PBMCs, taken less than 13 days after vaccination. The receptors shown here come from a man aged 50 to 60 who received an inactivated influenza vaccine. CDR3s include the opening cysteine and the closing phenylalanine or tryptophan. The D gene is left open where the match is weak. Part of the rows lack a size; the others show once, few, many or a class for expanded clones.

abundance | j_gene | v_gene | len | d_gene | CDR3nt | CDR3aa
NA | TRBJ2-3 | TRBV20-1 | 15 | TRBD2 | TGCAGTGCGTCTAGCGGGAGAGCAAGCACAGATACGCAGTATTTT | CSASSGRASTDTQYF
NA | TRBJ2-3 | TRBV20-1 | 13 | NA | TGCAGTGCTAGAGACAGGGGAATAGATACGCAGTATTTT | CSARDRGIDTQYF
many | TRBJ1-5 | TRBV20-1 | 16 | TRBD1 | TGCAGTGCTAGACCAAGACAGGGCCTCGGCAATCAGCCCCAGCATTTT | CSARPRQGLGNQPQHF
NA | TRBJ2-6 | TRBV7-2 | 15 | NA | TGTGCCAGCAGGGCTTCCCCTACTGGGGCCAACGTCCTGACTTTC | CASRASPTGANVLTF
NA | TRBJ1-1 | TRBV7-4 | 17 | NA | TGTGCCAGCTCCGAAGGGGCCAAGTGGTTCTCGAACACTGAAGCTTTCTTT | CASSEGAKWFSNTEAFF
few | TRBJ2-7 | TRBV18 | 16 | NA | TGTGCCAGCTCACGCGGAGGACGGCTAGCTCGGCACGAGCAGTACTTC | CASSRGGRLARHEQYF
NA | TRBJ2-5 | TRBV6-1 | 16 | NA | TGTGCCAGCAGCCCGACAGGCTGGGGGTACCAAGAGACCCAGTACTTC | CASSPTGWGYQETQYF
NA | TRBJ2-1 | TRBV3-1 | 17 | NA | TGTGCCAGCAGCCAACTACCTGGGGCTAGCTCCTACAATGAGCAGTTCTTC | CASSQLPGASSYNEQFF
many | TRBJ2-2 | TRBV20-1 | 18 | TRBD1 | TGCAGTGCTAAATATCCTTCAGGACAGGGGGCGGGCACCGGGGAGCTGTTTTTT | CSAKYPSGQGAGTGELFF
NA | TRBJ2-5 | TRBV5-1 | 15 | NA | TGCGCCAGCAGCTTGGATATGCAACTTCACGGGACCCAGTACTTC | CASSLDMQLHGTQYF
NA | TRBJ2-1 | TRBV7-2 | 15 | NA | TGTGCCAGCAGTCCCACCCCTAGAAGGTACAATGAGCAGTTCTTC | CASSPTPRRYNEQFF
few | TRBJ1-1 | TRBV6-5 | 13 | NA | TGTGCCAGCAGTTACAGGGTATCGGGAGGAGCTTTCTTT | CASSYRVSGGAFF
NA | TRBJ2-1 | TRBV5-1 | 16 | TRBD2 | TGCGCCAGCAGTTTTACCGGGACTATCCGGACGTATGAGCAGTTCTTC | CASSFTGTIRTYEQFF
few | TRBJ1-4 | TRBV6-1 | 15 | TRBD1 | TGTGCCAGCAGAGACAGGGGGCTAACTAATGAAAAACTGTTTTTT | CASRDRGLTNEKLFF
few | TRBJ2-3 | TRBV27 | 19 | TRBD2 | TGTGCCAGCAGTTTATTGGGACTAGCGGGAGTGTTGGGGTCAGATACGCAGTATTTT | CASSLLGLAGVLGSDTQYF
few | TRBJ2-7 | TRBV20-1 | 16 | NA | TGCAGTGCGCCCACCCTAAGCGAGGAGACCCCTGGGGAGCAGTACTTC | CSAPTLSEETPGEQYF
few | TRBJ2-7 | TRBV5-5 | 15 | NA | TGTGCCAGCAGCTTGGGGACCACGCCTTACTACGAGCAGTACTTC | CASSLGTTPYYEQYF
few | TRBJ2-1 | TRBV30 | 15 | NA | TGTGCCTGGAGTAAAATAGGGGGGAATCGGAATGAGCAGTTCTTC | CAWSKIGGNRNEQFF
NA | TRBJ2-2 | TRBV20-1 | 13 | NA | TGCAGTGCTACGAGGGGGTCGGCCGGGGAGCTGTTTTTT | CSATRGSAGELFF
NA | TRBJ2-2 | TRBV6-2/TRBV6-3 | 14 | NA | TGTGCCAGCAGTTACACTAGGGAGAGTGGGGAGCTGTTTTTT | CASSYTRESGELFF
NA | TRBJ2-3 | TRBV20-1 | 15 | NA | TGCAGTGCAACGGGGGAGCTAGTCCGCACAGATACGCAGTATTTT | CSATGELVRTDTQYF
few | TRBJ1-5 | TRBV16 | 15 | NA | TGTGCCAGCAAGACAGGCTCGCAGGGCAATCAGCCCCAGCATTTT | CASKTGSQGNQPQHF
NA | TRBJ2-1 | TRBV4-3 | 15 | TRBD2 | TGCGCCAGCAGCCTGACTAGCGGCTCCCACAATGAGCAGTTCTTC | CASSLTSGSHNEQFF
NA | TRBJ2-6 | TRBV10-3 | 17 | NA | TGTGCCATCAGTGTGGTGGACGGCGACGCAGGGGCCAACGTCCTGACTTTC | CAISVVDGDAGANVLTF
NA | TRBJ2-1 | TRBV6-2/TRBV6-3 | 16 | NA | TGTGCCAGCAGTTTACGAGGGGCCCAATCCTACAATGAGCAGTTCTTC | CASSLRGAQSYNEQFF
NA | TRBJ2-1 | TRBV28 | 15 | TRBD2 | TGTGCCAGCAGTCCAGGGAGGGAGTGGGGCAATGAGCAGTTCTTC | CASSPGREWGNEQFF
few | TRBJ1-2 | TRBV27 | 13 | NA | TGTGCCAGCAGTCACCACCAGAACTATGGCTACACCTTC | CASSHHQNYGYTF
NA | TRBJ1-1 | TRBV12-3/TRBV12-4 | 14 | TRBD1 | TGTGCCAGCAGCCTCTACCGGGACAGGGGCCGAGCTTTCTTT | CASSLYRDRGRAFF
few | TRBJ2-1 | TRBV7-3 | 15 | NA | TGTGCCAGCAGCCTACAGGGATTAAGGAACAATGAGCAGTTCTTC | CASSLQGLRNNEQFF
NA | TRBJ2-2 | TRBV7-3 | 17 | TRBD2 | TGTGCCAGCAGCCCGTTCGGACTAGCGGGAGGGCCCGGGGAGCTGTTTTTT | CASSPFGLAGGPGELFF
few | TRBJ1-2 | TRBV12-3/TRBV12-4 | 14 | TRBD1 | TGTGCCAGCAGTTCGACAGGGTTCAACTATGGCTACACCTTC | CASSSTGFNYGYTF
NA | TRBJ2-7 | TRBV29-1 | 13 | NA | TGCAGCGTTGCGGCAGCCCCGCGGGGCGAGCAGTACTTC | CSVAAAPRGEQYF
few | TRBJ1-1 | TRBV11-3 | 14 | NA | TGTGCCAGCAGCCGGGGGGGTGATCTCACTGAAGCTTTCTTT | CASSRGGDLTEAFF
NA | TRBJ2-2 | TRBV7-9 | 15 | TRBD2 | TGTGCCAGCAGCCTAGCGGTTATGTATACCGGGGAGCTGTTTTTT | CASSLAVMYTGELFF
few | TRBJ2-7 | TRBV29-1 | 13 | TRBD1 | TGCAGCGTCCCGGGACAGGGTTCCCACGAGCAGTACTTC | CSVPGQGSHEQYF
NA | TRBJ2-3 | TRBV2 | 15 | NA | TGTGCCAGCACCGAAGGCCCCGGAGGTGAAGATACGCAGTATTTT | CASTEGPGGEDTQYF
NA | TRBJ2-3 | TRBV20-1 | 14 | NA | TGCAGTGCTAGAAAGGGTTCTAGCACAGATACGCAGTATTTT | CSARKGSSTDTQYF
few | TRBJ2-2 | TRBV5-1 | 15 | TRBD1 | TGCGCCAGCAGCTCGGGACAGGGATACACCGGGGAGCTGTTTTTT | CASSSGQGYTGELFF
few | TRBJ2-1 | TRBV5-1 | 16 | TRBD1 | TGCGCCAGCAGCTTCGTTACTGGACAGGGAGGTAATGAGCAGTTCTTC | CASSFVTGQGGNEQFF
NA | TRBJ2-3 | TRBV20-1 | 14 | NA | TGCAGTGCTAGAGGGCTAACTGGCACAGATACGCAGTATTTT | CSARGLTGTDTQYF
few | TRBJ2-1 | TRBV11-2 | 13 | NA | TGTGCCAGCACCCAACATAGGGACAATGAGCAGTTCTTC | CASTQHRDNEQFF
NA | TRBJ2-1 | TRBV6-5 | 15 | NA | TGTGCCAGCAGTTTCAGACCGGGGATGGGCAATGAGCAGTTCTTC | CASSFRPGMGNEQFF
NA | TRBJ2-1 | TRBV5-1 | 15 | TRBD2 | TGCGCCAGCAGCTTGGTAGCGGGGGGAGAGAATGAGCAGTTCTTC | CASSLVAGGENEQFF
many | TRBJ2-5 | TRBV5-1 | 16 | NA | TGCGCCAGCAGCTTGGCTCGGCTTGGGCGACAAGAGACCCAGTACTTC | CASSLARLGRQETQYF
NA | TRBJ2-3 | TRBV11-2 | 18 | TRBD2 | TGTGCCAGCAGCTTATACGCCGGACTAGCGGGACGCACAGATACGCAGTATTTT | CASSLYAGLAGRTDTQYF
few | TRBJ2-1 | TRBV19 | 16 | TRBD2 | TGTGCCAGTAAATCTCGGGGGGAGGGCTCCTACAATGAGCAGTTCTTC | CASKSRGEGSYNEQFF
few | TRBJ1-5 | TRBV19 | 14 | NA | TGTGCCAGTACGTCTGGGCAGTCCCATCAGCCCCAGCATTTT | CASTSGQSHQPQHF
few | TRBJ2-5 | TRBV27 | 14 | TRBD2 | TGTGCCAGCAGTATTAAGCGGGGGAGGGAGACCCAGTACTTC | CASSIKRGRETQYF
few | TRBJ2-5 | TRBV6-2/TRBV6-3 | 15 | NA | TGTGCCAGCAAGGTGCGGCTGGGGACCGTAGGGACCCAGTACTTC | CASKVRLGTVGTQYF
NA | TRBJ2-7 | TRBV7-2 | 12 | NA | TGTGCCAGCAGCTTCCCCCTGGGGGAGCAGTACTTC | CASSFPLGEQYF
few | TRBJ2-7 | TRBV4-2 | 17 | TRBD2 | TGTGCCAGCAGCCGATCCGGACTAGCGAGAAGCTCCTACGAGCAGTACTTC | CASSRSGLARSSYEQYF
NA | TRBJ2-1 | TRBV2 | 17 | TRBD2 | TGTGCCAGCAGTGAACTGCGACTAGCGGGAGGGCCAGGGGAGCAGTTCTTC | CASSELRLAGGPGEQFF
few | TRBJ1-4 | TRBV29-1 | 12 | NA | TGCAGCGTTTCCACAGGAGGTGAAAAACTGTTTTTT | CSVSTGGEKLFF
few | TRBJ2-7 | TRBV29-1 | 12 | TRBD1 | TGCAGCGTTGGGGACAGCTCCTACGAGCAGTACTTC | CSVGDSSYEQYF
NA | TRBJ2-1 | TRBV4-2 | 16 | NA | TGTGCCAGCAGCCAAGATTGGAACAGTCGATACAATGAGCAGTTCTTC | CASSQDWNSRYNEQFF